A single sample gave rise to the 14 T cell receptor beta chains below, sequenced in a study of control samples from healthy donors and cancer patients. This table comes from immunoSEQ multiplex PCR, and its TCRdb copy is limited to in-frame clones, with some not included. The sample lists around 200,000 clones; around 94% were seen once. The sample comprised blood. These receptors came from a man aged 50-60 years in good health.

The rearrangement uses TRBV6-5 and TRBJ2-7, with D perhaps TRBD1 (6 bases). The CDR3 consists of 11 residues. The germline gives CDR1 MNHEY, CDR2 SVGAGI. V was trimmed by 11 bases and J by 12 bases, leaving 20 bases between them. CDR3 sequence: CAGPIRDKRYF. The CDR3 DNA reads as TGTGCCGGACCCATCCGGGACAAGAGGTACTTC.

V gene TRBV10-2 combines with J gene TRBJ1-5, with D uncertain. Germline V gene sequence: CDR1 WSHSY, CDR2 SAAADI. V gave up 8 bases and J gave up 0 bases, with 8 bases separating them. The CDR3 runs to 13 residues. CDR3 nucleotides: TGCGCCAGCCGGGATTATAGCAATCAGCCCCAGCATTTT. Translated: CASRDYSNQPQHF.

J is TRBJ2-1 and V is TRBV6-5; D might be TRBD2 (6 bases). The V gene's germline CDR1 is MNHEY and CDR2 SVGAGI. The CDR3 consists of 12 residues. The V end was cut by 2 bases, the J end by 13 bases, with 12 bases between. The CDR3 here is CASSYGGEVQFF. The CDR3 nucleotides are TGTGCCAGCAGTTACGGAGGGGAGGTTCAGTTCTTC.

This clone has a single count. The chain couples TRBV7-8 to TRBJ1-1; D possibly corresponds to TRBD1 (6 bases). CDR1 and CDR2 (germline): SGHVS, FQNEAQ. The V and J ends lost 2 bases and 2 bases respectively, with 15 bases between them. The CDR3 runs to 16 residues. The DNA of the CDR3 is TGTGCCAGCAGCTTAAGGGCAGGGGTGGTAAACACTGAAGCTTTCTTT. Protein: CASSLRAGVVNTEAFF.

This clone has only one observation. The J gene is TRBJ2-2, the V gene TRBV5-1, with D possibly TRBD2 on 5 matching bases. CDR1 is SGHRS, CDR2 YFSETQ, per germline. CDR3 length equals 15 residues. The CDR3 sequence: CASAFQYAGTGELFF. In nucleotides, the CDR3 is TGCGCGAGCGCGTTCCAATACGCGGGCACCGGGGAGCTGTTTTTT.

The chain joins TRBV5-1 to TRBJ2-3, with a weak D call TRBD1 (6 bases). Deletions cut 1 base from V and 4 bases from J, with 10 bases between. The CDR3 runs to 14 residues. Germline values: CDR1 SGHRS, CDR2 YFSETQ. CDR3 bases: TGCGCCAGCAGCTTGCAGGGGTGGGCAGATACGCAGTATTTT. Its translation is CASSLQGWADTQYF.

The chain joins TRBV3-1 (or the pseudogene TRBV3-2) to TRBJ2-3; the match to TRBD2 covers 9 bases. The germline CDR1 and CDR2 sequences are LGHDT and YNNKEL (reference sequence). The CDR3 has 14 residues. V lost 4 bases and J lost 5; bases outside the gene matches: 4. The CDR3 coding sequence is TGTGCCAGCAGCCGGACTAGCGCAGGAGATACGCAGTATTTT. Amino acids: CASSRTSAGDTQYF.

The V gene is TRBV29-1, the J gene TRBJ1-3, with 8 bases aligning to TRBD1. The CDR3 totals 12 residues. Germline CDR1 SQVTM, CDR2 ANQGSEA. Trimming cost V 7 bases and J 4 bases; bases outside gene matches: 3. CDR3 sequence (DNA): TGCAGCGCAACAGGGGGAGGAAACACCATATATTTT. As protein: CSATGGGNTIYF.

The chain links TRBV15 to TRBJ2-1; 7 bases are shared with TRBD2. The germline V gene has CDR1 LNHNV and CDR2 YYDKDF (reference sequence). With 4 bases clipped from V and 2 bases from J, the junction kept 5 bases outside the gene matches. The CDR3 is made up of 15 amino acids. The CDR3 nucleotides read TGTGCCACCAGCAAGGGAGGGGAGCCCTACAATGAGCAGTTCTTC. It is translated as CATSKGGEPYNEQFF.

The rearrangement uses TRBV10-3 and TRBJ1-2, with TRBD1 identical over 10 bases. Germline assignment: CDR1 ENHRY and CDR2 SYGVKD. The J segment lost 1 base and the V segment lost 4 bases, leaving 3 bases of the junction unmatched. The CDR3 has 15 residues. Written as DNA, the CDR3 is TGTGCCATCAGTGGTGGGACAGGGGTTAACTATGGCTACACCTTC. Encoded protein: CAISGGTGVNYGYTF.

This clone was picked up one time. CDR3: CASSSPTVYSGNTIYF. CDR3 bases: TGTGCCAGCAGTTCCCCGACAGTTTACTCTGGAAACACCATATATTTT. J is TRBJ1-3 and V is TRBV28, with TRBD1 as a possible D gene (5 bases). Germline loops: CDR1 MDHEN, CDR2 SYDVKM. V lost 4 bases and J 0 bases, leaving 13 bases between the germline ends. This CDR3 has 16 residues.

The rearrangement uses TRBV18 and TRBJ2-7; tentatively, D is TRBD1 or TRBD2 (5 bases each). Germline-derived CDR1 and CDR2 are KGHSH and LQKENI. Trimming removed 2 bases at V and 4 bases at J, with 21 bases between. CDR3 size: 17 residues. The CDR3 here is CASSPGSLKLGVYEQYF. CDR3 sequence (DNA): TGTGCCAGCTCACCAGGGAGTCTGAAACTGGGGGTATACGAGCAGTACTTC.

The rearrangement uses TRBV6-1 and TRBJ1-3; D gene uncertain. CDR1 and CDR2 from the germline V gene are MNHNS and SASEGT. V gave up 4 bases and J gave up 0 bases, with 13 bases separating them. This CDR3 region has 16 residues. The CDR3, as DNA: TGTGCCAGCAGTGCAACGGGGTTCCGCTCTGGAAACACCATATATTTT. Encoded protein: CASSATGFRSGNTIYF.

The V call is TRBV5-1, the J call TRBJ2-1; the match to TRBD1 covers 12 bases. Germline lookup yields CDR1 SGHRS and CDR2 YFSETQ. V was clipped by 4 bases and J by 0 bases; unmatched bases: 11. The CDR3 contains 19 residues. CDR3 residues: CASSPGQGATSNSYNEQFF. The CDR3 region has the DNA TGCGCCAGCAGCCCGGGACAGGGGGCGACCTCTAACTCCTACAATGAGCAGTTCTTC.